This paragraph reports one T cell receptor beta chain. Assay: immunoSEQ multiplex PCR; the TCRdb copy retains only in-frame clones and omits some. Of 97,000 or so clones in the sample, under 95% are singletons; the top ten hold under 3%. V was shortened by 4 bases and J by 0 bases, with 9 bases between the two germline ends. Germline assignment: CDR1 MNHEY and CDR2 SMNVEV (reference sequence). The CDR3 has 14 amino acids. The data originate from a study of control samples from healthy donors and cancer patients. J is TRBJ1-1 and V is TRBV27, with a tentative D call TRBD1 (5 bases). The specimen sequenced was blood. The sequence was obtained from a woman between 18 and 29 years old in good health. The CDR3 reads CASSSRVMNTEAFF. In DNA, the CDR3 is TGTGCCAGCAGTTCCAGGGTCATGAACACTGAAGCTTTCTTT.